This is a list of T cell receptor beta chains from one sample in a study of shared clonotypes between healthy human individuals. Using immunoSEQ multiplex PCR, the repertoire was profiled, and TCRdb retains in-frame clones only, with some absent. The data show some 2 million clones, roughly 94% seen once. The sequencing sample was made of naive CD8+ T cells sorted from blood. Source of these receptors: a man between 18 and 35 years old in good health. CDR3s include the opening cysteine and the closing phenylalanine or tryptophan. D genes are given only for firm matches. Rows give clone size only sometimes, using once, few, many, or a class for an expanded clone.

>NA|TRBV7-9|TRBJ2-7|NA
TGTGCCAGCAGCTTCCCCGGGTTCTACGAGCAGTACTTC
CASSFPGFYEQYF
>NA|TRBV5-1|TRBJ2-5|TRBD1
TGCGCCAGCAGCTTGTACGGGGACAGATTTAGCGTTGGAGAGACCCAGTACTTC
CASSLYGDRFSVGETQYF
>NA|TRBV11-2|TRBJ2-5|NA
TGTGCCAGCAGCCCTAAAGAGACCCAGTACTTC
CASSPKETQYF
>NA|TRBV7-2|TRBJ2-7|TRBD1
TGTGCCACCGACAGCTTAGATTCGGGGACAGTCTTGACCTACGAGCAGTACTTC
CATDSLDSGTVLTYEQYF
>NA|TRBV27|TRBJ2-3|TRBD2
TGTGCCAGCAGTTCCTCTAGCGGGGGGTACACAGATACGCAGTATTTT
CASSSSSGGYTDTQYF
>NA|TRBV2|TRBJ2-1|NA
TGTGCCAGCTGGACGGGATCTATTTTTTCCTACAATGAGCAGTTCTTC
CASWTGSIFSYNEQFF
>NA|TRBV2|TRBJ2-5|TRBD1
TGTGCCAGCAGTGGGACCCGAGGGCGGAGACAGGGACAAGAGACCCAGTACTTC
CASSGTRGRRQGQETQYF
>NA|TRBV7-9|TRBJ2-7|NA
TGTGCCAGCAGCCCCCGGACCTCCTACGAGCAGTACTTC
CASSPRTSYEQYF
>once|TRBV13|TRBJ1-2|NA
TGTGCCAGCAGCGGAGGGCCAGGACAGCAGAACTATGGCTACACCTTC
CASSGGPGQQNYGYTF
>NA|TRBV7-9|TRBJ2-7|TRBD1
TGTGCCAGCAGCCCTCTACAGGGGTACGAGCAGTACTTC
CASSPLQGYEQYF
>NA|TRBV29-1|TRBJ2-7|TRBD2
TGCAGCGTTGGGGACTACCGCGAGCAGTACTTC
CSVGDYREQYF
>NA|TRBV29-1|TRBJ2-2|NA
TGCAGCGTTTATCAAGGCTGGCTGAACACCGGGGAGCTGTTTTTT
CSVYQGWLNTGELFF
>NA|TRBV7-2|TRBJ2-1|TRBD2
TGTGCCAGCAGCTTATGGACTAGCGGGATCAATGAGCAGTTCTTC
CASSLWTSGINEQFF
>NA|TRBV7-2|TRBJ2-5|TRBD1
TGTGCCAGCAGCTGGGCAGGGGGCCTCCAAGAGACCCAGTACTTC
CASSWAGGLQETQYF
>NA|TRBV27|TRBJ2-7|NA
TGTGCCAGCGGGTGGAGCGGAGGCGAGCAGTACTTC
CASGWSGGEQYF
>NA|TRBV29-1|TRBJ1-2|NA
TGCAGCGGGCGGGACACCTATGGCTACACCTTC
CSGRDTYGYTF
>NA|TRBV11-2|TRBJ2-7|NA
TGTGCCAGCAGCTTAGATCGGACTGTTCGAGGGGACTACGAGCAGTACTTC
CASSLDRTVRGDYEQYF
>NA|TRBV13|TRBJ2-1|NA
TGTGCCAGCAGCCTGACAGTGATCTCCTACAATGAGCAGTTCTTC
CASSLTVISYNEQFF
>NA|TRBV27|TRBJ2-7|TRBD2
TGTGCCAGCACCTCCCGGGGGGGGCGGTACGAGCAGTACTTC
CASTSRGGRYEQYF
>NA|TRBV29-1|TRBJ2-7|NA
TGCAGCGTCCTAGGGATCGGGGCGAGAGTCTACGAGCAGTACTTC
CSVLGIGARVYEQYF
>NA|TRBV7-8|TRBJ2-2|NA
TGTGCCAGCAGCCCCGGTCCATCGGGCGGGGAGCTGTTTTTT
CASSPGPSGGELFF
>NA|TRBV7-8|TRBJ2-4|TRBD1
TGTGCCAGCAGCTTTGGGGCCGGGACAGATACCTTCAACATTCAGTACTTC
CASSFGAGTDTFNIQYF
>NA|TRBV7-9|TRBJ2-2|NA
TGTGCCAGCAGCTTAGTACGGGGTGCGGACACCGGGGAGCTGTTTTTT
CASSLVRGADTGELFF
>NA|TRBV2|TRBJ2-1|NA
TGTGCCACCTTGAGGGGATTGAAGCAGTTCTTC
CATLRGLKQFF
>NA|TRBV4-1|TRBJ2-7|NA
TGCGCCAGCAGCCAGACCTTAAATTTCGGGACACCTTATGAGCAGTACTTC
CASSQTLNFGTPYEQYF
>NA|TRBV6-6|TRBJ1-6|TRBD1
TGTGCCAGCAGCTTAACAGGGGCTAATTCACCCCTCCACTTT
CASSLTGANSPLHF
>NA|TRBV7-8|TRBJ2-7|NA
TGTGCCAGCAGCTTAGGCGAGCGGGCCTACGAGCAGTACTTC
CASSLGERAYEQYF
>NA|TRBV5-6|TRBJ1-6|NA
TGTGCCAGCTTTATGGGGGGAGGGACGGATTCACCCCTCCACTTT
CASFMGGGTDSPLHF
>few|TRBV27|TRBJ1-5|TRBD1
TGTGCCAGCAGTGTGGGACAGCTAAATCAGCCCCAGCATTTT
CASSVGQLNQPQHF
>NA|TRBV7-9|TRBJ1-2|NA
TGTGCCAGCAGCTCAGGAGCGGGGGGCTACACCTTC
CASSSGAGGYTF
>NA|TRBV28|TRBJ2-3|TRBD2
TGTGCCAGCAGTCCCCCTTCACTAGCGGGGGGCATCACAGATACGCAGTATTTT
CASSPPSLAGGITDTQYF
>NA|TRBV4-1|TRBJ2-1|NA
TGCGCCAGCAGCCTCGGGACAATGGACAATGAGCAGTTCTTC
CASSLGTMDNEQFF
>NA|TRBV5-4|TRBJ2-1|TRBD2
TGTGCCAGCAGCGGGACTAGCGGTTACAATGAGCAGTTCTTC
CASSGTSGYNEQFF
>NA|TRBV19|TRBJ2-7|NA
TGTGCCAGTAGTATAGGACCGACCTTTTCCTACGAGCAGTACTTC
CASSIGPTFSYEQYF
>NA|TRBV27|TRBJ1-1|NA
TGTGCCAGCAGTTCAGGTTTGAACACTGAAGCTTTCTTT
CASSSGLNTEAFF
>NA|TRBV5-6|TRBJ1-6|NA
TGTGCCAGCAGCAAGGCGGACAGTACGGCCCTCCACTTT
CASSKADSTALHF
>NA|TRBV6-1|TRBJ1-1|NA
TGTGCCAGCAGACAAAGAGGAGCTGAAGCTTTCTTT
CASRQRGAEAFF
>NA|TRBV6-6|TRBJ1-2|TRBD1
TGTGCCAGCAGGGAACCGGGACAGGGGGATGGCTACACCTTC
CASREPGQGDGYTF
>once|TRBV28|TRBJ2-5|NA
TGTGCCAGCAGTTTATCGGGACAAGAGACCCAGTACTTC
CASSLSGQETQYF
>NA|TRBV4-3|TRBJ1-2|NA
TGCGCCAGCAGCCAAGATCCGGGAAATCTTTACTATGGCTACACCTTC
CASSQDPGNLYYGYTF
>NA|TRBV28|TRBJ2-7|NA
TGTGCCAGCAGTCCCCAAGGTCCGGACGAGCAGTACTTC
CASSPQGPDEQYF